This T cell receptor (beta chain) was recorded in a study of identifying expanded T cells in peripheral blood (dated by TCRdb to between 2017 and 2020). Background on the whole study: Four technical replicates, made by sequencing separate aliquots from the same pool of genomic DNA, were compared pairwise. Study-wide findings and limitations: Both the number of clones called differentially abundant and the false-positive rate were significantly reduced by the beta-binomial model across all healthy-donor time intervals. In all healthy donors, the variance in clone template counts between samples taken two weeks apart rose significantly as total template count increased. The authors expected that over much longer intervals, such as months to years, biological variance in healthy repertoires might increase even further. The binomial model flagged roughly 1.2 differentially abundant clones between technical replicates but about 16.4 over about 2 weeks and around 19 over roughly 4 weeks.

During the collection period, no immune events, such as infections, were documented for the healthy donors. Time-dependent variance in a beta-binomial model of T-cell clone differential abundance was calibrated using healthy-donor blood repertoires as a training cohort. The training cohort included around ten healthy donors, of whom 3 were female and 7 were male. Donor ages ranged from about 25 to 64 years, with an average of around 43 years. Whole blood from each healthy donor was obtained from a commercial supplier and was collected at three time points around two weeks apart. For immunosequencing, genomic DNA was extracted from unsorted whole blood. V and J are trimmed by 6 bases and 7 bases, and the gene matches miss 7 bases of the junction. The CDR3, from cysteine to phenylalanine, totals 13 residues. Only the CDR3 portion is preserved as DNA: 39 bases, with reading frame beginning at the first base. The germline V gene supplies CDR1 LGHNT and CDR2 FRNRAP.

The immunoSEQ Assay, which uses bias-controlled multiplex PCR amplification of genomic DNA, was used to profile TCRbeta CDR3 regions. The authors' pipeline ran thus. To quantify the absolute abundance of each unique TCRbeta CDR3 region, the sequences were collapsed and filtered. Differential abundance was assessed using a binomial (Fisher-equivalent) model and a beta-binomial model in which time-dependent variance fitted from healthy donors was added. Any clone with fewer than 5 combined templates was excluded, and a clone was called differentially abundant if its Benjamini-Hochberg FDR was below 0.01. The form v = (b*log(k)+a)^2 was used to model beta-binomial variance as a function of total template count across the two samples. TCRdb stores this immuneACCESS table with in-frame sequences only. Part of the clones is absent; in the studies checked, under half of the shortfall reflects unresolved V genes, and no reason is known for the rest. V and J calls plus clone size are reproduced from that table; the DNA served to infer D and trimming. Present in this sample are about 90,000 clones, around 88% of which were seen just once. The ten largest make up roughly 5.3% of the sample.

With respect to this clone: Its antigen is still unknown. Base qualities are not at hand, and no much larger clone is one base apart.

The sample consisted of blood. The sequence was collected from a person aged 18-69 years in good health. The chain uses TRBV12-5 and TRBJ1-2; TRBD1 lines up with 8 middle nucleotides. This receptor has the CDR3 CASGPDRGAGYTF. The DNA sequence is TGTGCTAGTGGCCCCGACAGGGGCGCTGGCTACACCTTC.